The TCR beta chain described here comes from a study of cytomegalovirus exposure and HLA in healthy donors. Overall study findings and caveats: A link between a missense DCLRE1C variant and TCR beta V- and J-gene trimming emerged from a later analysis. In a later analysis, the majority of CMV-associated beta chains seemingly showed HLA restriction. More clonal expansion characterized HLA-associated TCR beta chains than equally common others in a later analysis.

Despite likely unrecorded immune exposures, the donors were nominally healthy at the time of sampling. The PCR used 60 Vbeta and 13 Jbeta primers. Profiling relied on immunoSEQ multiplex PCR, and the TCRdb table lists in-frame clones only, not all of them. The table has 150,000 to 200,000 clones, over 70% seen once. Trimming removed 1 base from V and 2 bases from J; junction bases left unmatched: 8. This CDR3 has 17 amino acids. Germline lookup yields CDR1 LGHNA and CDR2 YSLEER. In regard to this clone: The antigen is undetermined.

This chain links TRBV4-3 with TRBJ1-1, with 9 bases matching TRBD1. The TCR originated in a female donor in good health and CMV-seronegative. Sequencing input: PBMCs. The CDR3 reads CASSQGLPGQGNTEAFF. CDR3 nucleotide sequence: TGCGCCAGCAGCCAAGGGCTACCGGGACAGGGAAACACTGAAGCTTTCTTT.